The next 4 T cell receptor beta chains were all read from a single sample in a study of relationships among human T cell subsets. The T cell receptor alpha and beta CDR3 regions were amplified from mRNA by semiquantitative ARM-PCR. Exponential amplification used communal superprimers after tagged nested gene-specific primers in ARM-PCR. TCRdb ran MiXCR on the multiplex PCR reads and lists one entry per CDR3 protein. Among thousands of distinct CDR3 sequences listed, 45% to 65% were seen once. Memory T cells were selected with anti-CD45RO beads from the CD45RA-negative fraction. The sample taken for sequencing was memory T cells sorted from blood. The receptors were sampled from a man between 35 and 55 years old in good health.

V and J are TRBV7-9 and TRBJ1-4; D is unresolved. Germline lookup yields CDR1 SEHNR and CDR2 FQNEAQ (reference sequence). There are 12 residues in the CDR3. Trimming left V 4 bases short and J 6 bases short, with 6 bases between. The CDR3, as DNA: TGTGCCAGCAGCTCAGAGGATGAAAAACTGTTTTTT. Its protein is CASSSEDEKLFF. Combining the CDR3 with reference TRBV7-9 and TRBJ1-4 gives the whole variable domain DTGVSQNPRHKITKRGQNVTFRCDPISEHNRLYWYRQTLGQGPEFLTYFQNEAQLEKSRLLSDRFSAERPKGSFSTLEIQRTEQGDSAMYLCASSSEDEKLFFGSGTQLSVL.

The chain recombines TRBV6-1 with TRBJ1-1; D is ambiguous. The CDR3 runs 16 residues. Trimming took 6 bases from V and 0 from J, leaving 17 bases between them. Germline lookup yields CDR1 MNHNS and CDR2 SASEGT. CDR3 amino acids: CASSSLGKVMNTEAFF. CDR3 sequence (DNA): TGTGCCAGCAGCAGCCTGGGGAAGGTTATGAACACTGAAGCTTTCTTT.

This clonotype showed up just a few times. The rearrangement uses TRBV19 and TRBJ1-2; possible D gene TRBD1, 6 bases. CDR3 size: 13 residues. In germline, CDR1 is LNHDA, CDR2 SQIVND (reference sequence). The ends were cut back, 7 bases at V and 4 bases at J, with 13 bases in the middle. Here the CDR3 DNA reads TGTGCCAGTAATGGACAGCCCAGCTATGGCTACACCTTC. It specifies CASNGQPSYGYTF.

The rearrangement joins TRBV28 to TRBJ1-5; D is uncertain. This CDR3 is 14 amino acids long. In germline, CDR1 is MDHEN, CDR2 SYDVKM. V was clipped by 3 bases and J by 2 bases, with 8 bases between them. This CDR3 is CASSLDGRNQPQHF. Written as DNA, the CDR3 is TGTGCCAGCAGTTTGGACGGACGCAATCAGCCCCAGCATTTT.